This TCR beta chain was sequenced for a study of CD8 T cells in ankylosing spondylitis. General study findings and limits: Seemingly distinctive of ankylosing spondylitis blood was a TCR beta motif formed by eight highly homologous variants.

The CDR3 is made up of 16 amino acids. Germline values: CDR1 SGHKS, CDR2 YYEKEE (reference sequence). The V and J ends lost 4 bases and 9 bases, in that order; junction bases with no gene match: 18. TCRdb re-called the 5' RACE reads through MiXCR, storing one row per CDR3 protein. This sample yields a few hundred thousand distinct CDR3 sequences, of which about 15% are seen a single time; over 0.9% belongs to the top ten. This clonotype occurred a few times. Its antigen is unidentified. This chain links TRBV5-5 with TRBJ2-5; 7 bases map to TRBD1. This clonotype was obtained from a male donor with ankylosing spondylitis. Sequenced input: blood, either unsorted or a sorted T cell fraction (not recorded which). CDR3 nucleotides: TGTGCCAGCAGCCCCCTAGGGGGCCTCGCCCCAAGGGCCCAGTACTTC. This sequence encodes CASSPLGGLAPRAQYF.